This section outlines one T cell receptor (beta chain) sequence together with its context. Its antigen is undetermined. This CDR3 has 15 amino acids. Germline lookup yields CDR1 LGHNA and CDR2 YSLEER. Trimming cost V 0 bases and J 4 bases, with 13 bases left between them. Data came from immunoSEQ multiplex PCR; TCRdb stores just in-frame clones and leaves some out. The sample records 2,800 or so clones, roughly four fifths being singletons. The record originates from a study of brain metastases from non-small cell lung cancer. Findings and limits, study-wide: Brain metastases shared most TCR repertoire with primaries, with sparse T cells. T-cell clones appeared expanded in 60% to 75% of brain metastases relative to matched primary tumors.

The material sequenced was primary lung tumor tissue. This TCR was recovered from a donor aged 40 or older with non-small cell lung cancer. This rearrangement joins TRBV4-3 to TRBJ2-7, with D tentatively TRBD1 (6 bases). The chain's CDR3 is CASSQDTPGAYEQYF. The CDR3 bases are TGCGCCAGCAGCCAAGATACACCAGGGGCATACGAGCAGTACTTC.